This T cell receptor beta chain was sequenced during a study of STAT5B mutations in CD4+ large granular lymphocyte leukemia. The assay was immunoSEQ multiplex PCR, and TCRdb's table has in-frame clones only and misses some. The repertoire consists of roughly 30,000 clones, with 85% to 90% occurring once and the leading ten covering about 0.42%. The junction had 10 bases not matched to a gene; V was cut back by 2 bases and J by 5 bases. This CDR3 has 16 amino acids. Germline V gene sequence: CDR1 SGHAT, CDR2 FQNNGV. V usage is TRBV11-2 and J usage is TRBJ2-7; 9 bases are shared with TRBD2. This TCR was recovered from a human donor in good health. The sequenced sample was CD4+ T cells from blood buffy coats. CDR3 amino acids: CASSLTLAGSPHEQYF. DNA of the CDR3: TGTGCCAGCAGCTTAACCCTAGCGGGATCCCCCCACGAGCAGTACTTC.